This is a list of T cell receptor beta chains from one sample in a study of long-term antiretroviral therapy in people with HIV. Clones were read by immunoSEQ multiplex PCR, and TCRdb kept only the in-frame ones, dropping some. The profile shows roughly 16,000 clones, approximately 85% of them singletons. The sequencing here drew on unsorted PBMCs, taken 0.5 years after starting antiretroviral therapy. The receptors derive from a woman aged 40 to 50 with HIV. Both conserved end residues are part of each CDR3. D genes are given only for firm matches. Clone size is stated in some rows and not others, as once, few, many or a class when expanded.

D: TRBD1
V: TRBV4-1
J: TRBJ2-7
size: .
length: 16
DNA: TGCGCCAGCAGCCAAGGACAGGGGGCGACCCCCTACGAGCAGTACTTC
CDR3: CASSQGQGATPYEQYF

D: .
V: TRBV4-2
J: TRBJ1-5
size: .
length: 18
DNA: TGTGCCAGCAGCCAAGTAAGGGACCTTCTTACAGTCAATCAGCCCCAGCATTTT
CDR3: CASSQVRDLLTVNQPQHF

D: TRBD1
V: TRBV2
J: TRBJ2-7
size: .
length: 15
DNA: TGTGCCAGCAGTGACGGACAGGTAATTCCTGGCGAGCAGTACTTC
CDR3: CASSDGQVIPGEQYF

D: .
V: TRBV5-1
J: TRBJ2-1
size: .
length: 12
DNA: TGCGCCAGCAGCTTGGGCTCGGCGCCGCAGTTCTTC
CDR3: CASSLGSAPQFF

D: TRBD1
V: TRBV4-2
J: TRBJ1-1
size: .
length: 16
DNA: TGTGCCAGCAGCCAAGATCCGGGACAGATGAACACTGAAGCTTTCTTT
CDR3: CASSQDPGQMNTEAFF

D: .
V: TRBV12-5
J: TRBJ2-1
size: .
length: 16
DNA: TGTGCTAGTGGTCCGCCTGTTTCGGGGAACTACAATGAGCAGTTCTTC
CDR3: CASGPPVSGNYNEQFF

D: .
V: TRBV27
J: TRBJ2-1
size: .
length: 16
DNA: TGTGCCAGCAGTTCTCCGAAGGGGACTGGACACAATGAGCAGTTCTTC
CDR3: CASSSPKGTGHNEQFF

D: .
V: TRBV19
J: TRBJ2-3
size: .
length: 16
DNA: TGTGCCAGTAGTGCAGCTGGCGGAGCAAACACAGATACGCAGTATTTT
CDR3: CASSAAGGANTDTQYF

D: TRBD2
V: TRBV19
J: TRBJ2-7
size: .
length: 13
DNA: TGTGCCAGTAGTAGGCGGGAGCGGGACGAGCAGTACTTC
CDR3: CASSRRERDEQYF

D: .
V: TRBV21-1
J: TRBJ2-1
size: .
length: 13
DNA: TGTGCCAGCAGCAAAGACAACGACAATGAGCAGTTCTTC
CDR3: CASSKDNDNEQFF

D: .
V: TRBV7-9
J: TRBJ2-4
size: .
length: 17
DNA: TGTGCCAGCAGCCCAGCGATCTCCGGACTAGCCAAAAACATTCAGTACTTC
CDR3: CASSPAISGLAKNIQYF

D: .
V: TRBV25-1
J: TRBJ1-1
size: few
length: 12
DNA: TGTGCCAGCAGTGCCGGGGGGGGGAGTGATTTCTTT
CDR3: CASSAGGGSDFF

D: .
V: TRBV5-4
J: TRBJ2-7
size: .
length: 16
DNA: TGTGCCAGCAGCTTGGTAGGGGCAGGAATTAGCTACGAGCAGTACTTC
CDR3: CASSLVGAGISYEQYF

D: TRBD1
V: TRBV9
J: TRBJ2-5
size: .
length: 14
DNA: TGTGCCAGCAGCGTGCGGGACAGGCAAGAGACCCAGTACTTC
CDR3: CASSVRDRQETQYF

D: .
V: TRBV4-2
J: TRBJ2-7
size: few
length: 11
DNA: TGTGCCAGCAGCAACCACTACGAGCAGTACTTC
CDR3: CASSNHYEQYF